Presented here are 15 T cell receptor beta chains from one specimen sequenced in a study of T-cell reconstitution after alpha-beta-depleted transplantation in children. Unique molecular identifiers were used in preparing the TCRbeta library. TCRdb re-called the PCR reads with MiXCR, one entry per CDR3 protein. This table holds roughly 23,000 distinct CDR3 sequences, about a tenth found once. The source material was PBMCs from the stem cell graft donor, sampled from the stem cell graft. The receptors originated from a human donor who donated a stem cell graft to a child with chronic granulomatous disease.

With respect to this clonotype: An end of the junction differs from the germline gene, which may be a read error. V gene TRBV9 combines with J gene TRBJ2-3; unclear D gene. CDR3 length: 11 amino acids. Germline V gives CDR1 SGDLS, CDR2 YYNGEE. CDR3 coding DNA: TGTGCCCGCAGCGTCACAGATACGCAGTATTTC. Its translation is CARSVTDTQYF.

This clonotype was recorded many times. The gene calls are TRBV6-2 or TRBV6-3 and TRBJ2-7; TRBD2 matches at 7 bases. Germline trimming cut 6 bases from V and 2 bases from J; bases unmatched to any gene: 4. The germline CDR1 and CDR2 sequences are MNHEY and SVGEGT. This CDR3 has 13 residues. The CDR3 DNA reads as TGTGCCAGCAGCAGCGGGGAAGCCTACGAGCAGTACTTC. Its translation is CASSSGEAYEQYF.

At least ten counts were recorded for this clonotype. V is TRBV15 and J is TRBJ2-1; the D is unclear. Per the germline V gene, CDR1 is LNHNV and CDR2 is YYDKDF (reference sequence). V gave up 6 bases and J gave up 5 bases, with 8 bases separating them. This CDR3 region has 12 residues. The CDR3 region is CATSMGNNEQFF. Written as DNA, the CDR3 is TGTGCCACCAGTATGGGAAACAATGAGCAGTTCTTC.

In this sample, this clonotype turned up once. The chain recombines TRBV19 with TRBJ1-1; a possible D gene is TRBD1 (5 bases). Germline V gene data show CDR1 as LNHDA and CDR2 as SQIVND (reference sequence). Trimming stripped 3 bases from V and 1 base from J, with 12 bases between. This CDR3 contains 15 residues. The CDR3 nucleotides are TGTGCCAGTAGTATTAAAAACAGGTGGAACACTGAAGCTTTCTTT. Its translation: CASSIKNRWNTEAFF.

At least ten counts were recorded for this clonotype. This chain links TRBV5-1 with TRBJ2-3, with 13 bases lining up with TRBD2. This CDR3 contains 16 residues. The J segment lost 6 bases and the V segment lost 5 bases, leaving 9 bases of the junction unmatched. Germline-derived CDR1 and CDR2 are SGHRS and YFSETQ. The CDR3 DNA sequence: TGCGCCAGCAGTTGGACTAGCGGGAGTAAGGCCGATACGCAGTATTTT. Protein product: CASSWTSGSKADTQYF.

This clonotype was counted at least ten times. The chain uses TRBV9 and TRBJ2-1; D is unresolved. V shed 3 bases and J shed 8 bases, with 15 bases lying between them. The CDR3 has 14 amino acids. Per the germline V gene, CDR1 is SGDLS and CDR2 is YYNGEE. DNA of the CDR3: TGTGCCAGCAGCGCTCCCCGTTCGGGTTATGAGCAGTTCTTC. Amino acid sequence: CASSAPRSGYEQFF.

This clonotype was detected many times. This sequence joins TRBV28 and TRBJ2-7; TRBD1 matches at 7 bases. The germline CDR1 and CDR2 sequences are MDHEN and SYDVKM. The J segment lost 0 bases and the V segment lost 7 bases, leaving 6 bases of the junction unmatched. This CDR3 has 14 amino acids. The CDR3 loop is CASNDRATSYEQYF. CDR3 DNA sequence: TGTGCCAGCAACGACAGGGCTACCTCCTACGAGCAGTACTTC.

The chain couples TRBV12-3 or TRBV12-4 to TRBJ2-3, with 13 nucleotides matching TRBD2. The V segment lost 11 bases and the J segment 2 bases; nucleotides outside the gene matches: 16. CDR3 length: 18 residues. CDR3 region: CAFCLGTSGRADTDTQYF. The DNA for the CDR3 is TGTGCCTTCTGTTTAGGAACTAGCGGGAGGGCAGACACAGATACGCAGTATTTT.

This clonotype was recorded many times. The genes are TRBV13 and TRBJ2-5, with unresolved D. Germline V CDR1 and CDR2: PRHDT, FYEKMQ (reference sequence). The CDR3 covers 13 residues. V lost 0 bases and J 2 bases, leaving 4 bases between the germline ends. CDR3 nucleotide sequence: TGTGCCAGCAGCTTAGGGCAGCAAGAGACCCAGTACTTC. Encoded protein: CASSLGQQETQYF.

This clonotype was observed many times. This CDR3 reads CASSDPRTITHQETQYF. The CDR3 region has the DNA TGTGCCAGCAGTGACCCTCGGACGATTACCCACCAAGAGACCCAGTACTTC. V and J are TRBV25-1 and TRBJ2-5; D not certain. The V gene's germline CDR1 is MGHDK and CDR2 SYGVNS. The CDR3 has 17 residues. V lost 3 bases and J lost 0, with 17 bases in between.

This clonotype was seen repeatedly, ten times or more. The chain links TRBV20-1 to TRBJ2-7; 10 bases map to TRBD2. V gave up 3 bases and J gave up 3 bases; unmatched junction bases: 11. CDR1 is DFQATT, CDR2 SNEGSKA, per germline (reference sequence). The CDR3 is 16 amino acids. In nucleotides, the CDR3 is TGCAGTGCTAGTGGAACGAGCGGGGGGGCCGGCTACGAGCAGTACTTC. It specifies CSASGTSGGAGYEQYF.

This clonotype is judged medium-sized. The genes are TRBV28 and TRBJ1-2; D is unclear. V was trimmed by 1 base and J by 2 bases, leaving 8 bases between them. There are 14 residues in the CDR3. Germline V gives CDR1 MDHEN, CDR2 SYDVKM. As DNA, the CDR3 is TGTGCCAGCAGTTTATTGCACAGAAACTATGGCTACACCTTC. Translated, it gives CASSLLHRNYGYTF.

This clonotype was observed many times. J is TRBJ2-7 and V is TRBV3-1; either TRBD1 or TRBD2 may supply D (5 bases each). Trimming took off 4 bases at V and 1 base at J, with 20 bases between the two ends. Germline V gene data show CDR1 as LGHDT and CDR2 as YNNKEL (reference sequence). This CDR3 has 17 residues. The CDR3: CASSPRSGTGISYEQYF. CDR3 DNA: TGTGCCAGCAGCCCTCGTTCGGGGACGGGGATTTCCTACGAGCAGTACTTC.

This clonotype was picked up many times. The DNA of the CDR3 is TGTGCCAGCAGTTTCGGGAACGATGATGCGACCCAGTACTTC. Its translation: CASSFGNDDATQYF. J is TRBJ2-5 and V is TRBV12-3 or TRBV12-4; the D gene is possibly TRBD2 (5 bases). V dropped 3 bases and J dropped 7 bases, with 15 bases sitting between them. CDR3 size: 14 residues.

This clonotype was counted a few times. An end of the junction does not agree with germline; a read error may underlie this. The chain joins TRBV5-5 to TRBJ1-5, with D possibly TRBD1 on 6 matching bases. CDR3 length: 16 residues. Germline V lookup: CDR1 SGHKS, CDR2 YYEKEE (reference sequence). Here the CDR3 reads CAISTGPAPSNQPQHF. Written as DNA, the CDR3 is TGTGCCATCAGCACAGGGCCTGCCCCGAGCAATCAGCCCCAGCATTTT.